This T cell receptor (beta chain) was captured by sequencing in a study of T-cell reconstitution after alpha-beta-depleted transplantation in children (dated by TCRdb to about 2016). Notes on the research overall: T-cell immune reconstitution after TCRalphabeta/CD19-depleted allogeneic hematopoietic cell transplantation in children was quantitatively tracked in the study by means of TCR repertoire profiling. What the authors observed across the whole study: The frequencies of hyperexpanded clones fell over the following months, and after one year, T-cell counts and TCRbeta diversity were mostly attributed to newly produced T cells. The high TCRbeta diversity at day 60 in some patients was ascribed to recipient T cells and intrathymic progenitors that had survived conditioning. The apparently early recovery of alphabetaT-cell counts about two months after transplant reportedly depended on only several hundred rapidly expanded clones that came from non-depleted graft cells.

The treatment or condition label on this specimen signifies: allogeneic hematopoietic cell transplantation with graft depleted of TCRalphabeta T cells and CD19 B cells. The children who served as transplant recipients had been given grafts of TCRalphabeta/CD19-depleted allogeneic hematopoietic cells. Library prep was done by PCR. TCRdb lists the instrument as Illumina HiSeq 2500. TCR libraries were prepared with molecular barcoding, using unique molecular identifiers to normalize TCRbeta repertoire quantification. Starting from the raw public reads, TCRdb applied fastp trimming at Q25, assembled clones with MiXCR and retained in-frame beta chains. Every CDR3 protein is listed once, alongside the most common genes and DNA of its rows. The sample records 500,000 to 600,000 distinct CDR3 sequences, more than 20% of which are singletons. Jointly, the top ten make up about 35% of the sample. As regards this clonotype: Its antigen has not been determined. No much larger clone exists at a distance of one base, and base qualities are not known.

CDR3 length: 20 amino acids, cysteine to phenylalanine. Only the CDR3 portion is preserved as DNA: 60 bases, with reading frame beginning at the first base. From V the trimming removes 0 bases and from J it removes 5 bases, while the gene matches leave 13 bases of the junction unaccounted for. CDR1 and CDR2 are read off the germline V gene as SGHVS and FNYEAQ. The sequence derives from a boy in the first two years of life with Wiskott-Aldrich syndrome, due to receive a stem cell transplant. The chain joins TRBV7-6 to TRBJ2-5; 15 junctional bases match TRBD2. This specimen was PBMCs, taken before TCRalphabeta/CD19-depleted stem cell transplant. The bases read TGTGCCAGCAGCTTAGCGAGGGGGGGACTAGCGGGAGGAGATTGGGAGACCCAGTACTTC. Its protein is CASSLARGGLAGGDWETQYF.